This passage covers 19 T cell receptor beta chains from one sample sequenced in a study of blood T cells in healthy people across ages. The use of a sample-barcoded 5' primer and a J-beta primer mix characterized a second PCR of about 7 to 12 cycles. TCRdb reprocessed the 5' RACE reads with MiXCR, giving one entry per CDR3 protein. The sample lists fewer than 2 million distinct CDR3 sequences; approximately 40% were seen once. The sequenced sample was blood. The origin of the receptors is a human donor in good health.

This clonotype was seen more than once but under ten times. The chain uses TRBV29-1 and TRBJ2-2, with D unclear. V was shortened by 3 bases and J by 2 bases, with 7 bases between the two germline ends. The length of the CDR3 is 13 residues. Germline lookup yields CDR1 SQVTM and CDR2 ANQGSEA. Here the CDR3 DNA reads TGCAGCGTTGATTGGGGAAACACCGGGGAGCTGTTTTTT. As protein: CSVDWGNTGELFF.

CDR3 amino acids: CASSLAARDSPLHF. For the CDR3, the DNA is TGTGCCAGCAGCTTGGCCGCCAGGGATTCACCCCTCCACTTT. This chain joins TRBV5-5 and TRBJ1-6, with a possible D match to TRBD1 (5 bases). CDR1 SGHKS and CDR2 YYEKEE come from the germline V gene (reference sequence). V shed 0 bases and J shed 8 bases, with 9 bases lying between them. This CDR3 comprises 14 residues.

This clonotype was observed a single time. The rearrangement links TRBV7-9 to TRBJ1-1; 9 bases match TRBD1. The CDR3 extends over 14 amino acids. Trimming removed 8 bases from V and 3 bases from J; junction bases left unmatched: 7. Germline-derived CDR1 and CDR2 are SEHNR and FQNEAQ (reference sequence). The CDR3 here is CASRRDRVDTEAFF. CDR3 nucleotide sequence: TGTGCCAGCCGTCGGGACAGGGTCGACACTGAAGCTTTCTTT.

The chain combines TRBV7-2 with TRBJ2-3; TRBD2 agrees at 10 bases. Trimming at V came to 8 bases and at J to 7 bases, leaving 18 bases not matched to a gene. The CDR3 covers 17 residues. Germline V gene sequence: CDR1 SGHTA, CDR2 FQGNSA. In nucleotides, the CDR3 is TGTGCCAGCGGGGTTTCTAGCGGGGGTACCGGTGGAAATACGCAGTATTTT. The encoded protein is CASGVSSGGTGGNTQYF.

The chain couples TRBV9 to TRBJ1-2; 8 positions agree with TRBD1. Germline trimming cut 3 bases from V and 6 bases from J; bases unmatched to any gene: 4. Per the germline V gene, CDR1 is SGDLS and CDR2 is YYNGEE. There are 13 residues in the CDR3. Written as DNA, the CDR3 is TGTGCCAGCAGCGCGACAGGGGAGGATGGCTACACCTTC. It encodes CASSATGEDGYTF. The variable domain in full, with the rest retrieved from reference TRBV9 and TRBJ1-2, is DSGVTQTPKHLITATGQRVTLRCSPRSGDLSVYWYQQSLDQGLQFLIQYYNGEERAKGNILERFSAQQFPDLHSELNLSSLELGDSALYFCASSATGEDGYTFGSGTRLTVV.

The gene calls are TRBV6-2 or TRBV6-3 and TRBJ2-3, with D perhaps matching TRBD2 (5 bases). V dropped 7 bases and J dropped 4 bases, with 18 bases sitting between them. The germline CDR1 and CDR2 sequences are MNHEY and SVGEGT. This CDR3 is built from 15 residues. CDR3 sequence reads: CASTHGLLYADTQYF. DNA of the CDR3: TGTGCCAGCACCCACGGACTCCTCTACGCAGATACGCAGTATTTT.

This sequence joins TRBV28 and TRBJ1-2, with 7 bases matching TRBD1. The CDR3 has 15 residues. The germline CDR1 and CDR2 sequences are MDHEN and SYDVKM. V was clipped by 3 bases and J by 8 bases; unmatched bases: 12. The CDR3 is CASSFEIGGAGGYTF. CDR3 in DNA: TGTGCCAGCAGTTTTGAGATAGGGGGCGCCGGCGGCTACACCTTC.

A few counts support this clonotype. The V gene is TRBV27, the J gene TRBJ2-3; 9 bases agree with TRBD2. CDR3 length: 17 residues. Germline V gene sequence: CDR1 MNHEY, CDR2 SMNVEV (reference sequence). Trimming at V came to 6 bases and at J to 2 bases, leaving 12 bases not matched to a gene. CDR3 residues: CASRLFGGGAPTDTQYF. The CDR3 DNA sequence: TGTGCCAGCAGGCTTTTTGGCGGGGGGGCCCCCACAGATACGCAGTATTTT.

At least ten counts were recorded for this clonotype. Just one base apart from a much larger clone, this may be a read error. The CDR3 region is CASSSGLPPSYNEQYF. CDR3 DNA sequence: TGTGCCAGCAGCTCGGGACTTCCCCCCTCCTACAATGAGCAGTACTTC. This chain uses TRBV7-2 with TRBJ2-1; D possibly corresponds to TRBD2 (6 bases). The end of the DNA fits TRBJ2-7 better, so the J call may be wrong. The CDR3 has 16 amino acids. Germline CDR1 is SGHTA and CDR2 is FQGNSA.

The rearrangement uses TRBV19 and TRBJ2-4; tentatively, D is TRBD2 (5 bases). This CDR3 region has 13 residues. Trimming pared 9 bases from V and 7 bases from J, leaving 16 bases between. Germline CDR1 reads LNHDA; CDR2 reads SQIVND (reference sequence). DNA for the CDR3: TGTGCCAGCCTATCTGAGGGTTTCAACATTCAGTACTTC. It translates to CASLSEGFNIQYF.

The rearrangement links TRBV7-8 to TRBJ1-4; 7 positions agree with TRBD1. Germline V gene sequence: CDR1 SGHVS, CDR2 FQNEAQ. The CDR3 is 21 amino acids. The V and J ends lost 5 bases and 5 bases, in that order; junction bases with no gene match: 26. CDR3 in amino acids: CASSQWSPGTAGLGGNEKLFF. CDR3 DNA sequence: TGTGCCAGCAGCCAGTGGTCCCCCGGGACAGCTGGACTCGGGGGAAATGAAAAACTGTTTTTT.

This chain connects TRBV27 to TRBJ2-4, with 11 positions matching TRBD1. V was clipped by 6 bases and J by 2 bases; unmatched bases: 6. The CDR3 length is 16 residues. Looked up from germline, CDR1 is MNHEY and CDR2 is SMNVEV (reference sequence). CDR3 residues: CASSGQGADSKNIQYF. CDR3 DNA sequence: TGTGCCAGCAGCGGACAGGGGGCAGATTCCAAAAACATTCAGTACTTC.

The sample holds a few counts of this clonotype. The rearrangement uses TRBV12-3 or TRBV12-4 and TRBJ2-7; D gene unclear. Trimming removed 6 bases from V and 0 bases from J, with 9 bases in between. The CDR3 runs to 13 residues. CDR3 residues: CASRPVGSYEQYF. The CDR3 DNA is TGTGCCAGCAGGCCAGTAGGCTCCTACGAGCAGTACTTC.

V is TRBV28 and J is TRBJ2-6; a possible D gene is TRBD1 (7 bases). V was pared by 6 bases and J by 4 bases, with 16 bases between. The CDR3 is 16 residues long. Germline CDR1 reads MDHEN; CDR2 reads SYDVKM. The CDR3 DNA sequence: TGTGCCAGCAGCTGCGGGACAGCCTCGGGGGCCAACGTCCTGACTTTC. Protein sequence: CASSCGTASGANVLTF. The full variable domain, its missing parts supplied by reference TRBV28 and TRBJ2-6, is DVKVTQSSRYLVKRTGEKVFLECVQDMDHENMFWYRQDPGLGLRLIYFSYDVKMKEKGDIPEGYSVSREKKERFSLILESASTNQTSMYLCASSCGTASGANVLTFGAGSRLTVL.

The J gene is TRBJ2-1, the V gene TRBV20-1; 8 positions agree with TRBD1. The V and J ends lost 0 bases and 9 bases, in that order; junction bases with no gene match: 10. Per germline, CDR1 DFQATT and CDR2 SNEGSKA (reference sequence). The CDR3 is 15 amino acids. The DNA for the CDR3 is TGCAGTGCTAGAGAACAGGGGGATCCCCTAGTTGAGCAGTTCTTC. This translates into CSAREQGDPLVEQFF.

This clonotype was counted between two and nine times. This chain uses TRBV5-8 with TRBJ2-4; 9 bases fit TRBD2. The DNA end is more similar to TRBJ2-7, so the J call may be wrong. The CDR3 length is 17 residues. CDR1 and CDR2 from the germline V gene are SGHTS and YDEGEE. The CDR3 DNA reads as TGTGCCAGCAGCGCAGAGGGAGCGGGGGGCCGATTCTACGAGCAGTACTTC. Residues: CASSAEGAGGRFYEQYF.

Concerning this clonotype: One end of the junction fails to match germline, which may point to a read error. The V call is TRBV3-1, the J call TRBJ2-4; D is possibly TRBD1 (8 bases). Germline CDR1 reads LGHDT; CDR2 reads YNNKEL (reference sequence). The CDR3 contains 17 residues. The CDR3: CASSQEYRGGPKSIQYF. As DNA, the CDR3 is TGTGCCAGCAGCCAAGAGTACAGGGGGGGACCCAAAAGCATTCAGTACTTC. Based on the CDR3 plus reference TRBV3-1 and TRBJ2-4, the full variable domain is DTAVSQTPKYLVTQMGNDKSIKCEQNLGHDTMYWYKQDSKKFLKIMFSYNNKELIINETVPNRFSPKSPDKAHLNLHINSLELGDSAVYFCASSQEYRGGPKSIQYFGAGTRLSVL.

To note about this clonotype: This clone may be a read error of a much larger clone one base away. The conserved phenylalanine or tryptophan is not found at the CDR3 terminus, so this likely reflects a read error. The chain combines TRBV29-1 with TRBJ2-3, with D perhaps TRBD2 (5 bases). CDR1 is SQVTM, CDR2 ANQGSEA, per germline. Trimming left V 6 bases short and J 5 bases short, with 15 bases between. The CDR3 sequence is 13 residues long. The DNA for the CDR3 is TGCAGCGTAAAAGCGACTGGAGGAGATACGCAGTATTGT. As protein: CSVKATGGDTQYC.

This sequence joins TRBV29-1 and TRBJ2-7; perhaps TRBD1 as D (6 bases). Germline V gives CDR1 SQVTM, CDR2 ANQGSEA. V shed 6 bases and J shed 4 bases, with 19 bases lying between them. CDR3 size: 14 residues. This chain's CDR3 is CSVVRQALTYEQYF. In DNA form, the CDR3 reads TGCAGCGTAGTGAGACAGGCCCTAACGTACGAGCAGTACTTC.